These 18 T cell receptor beta chains were sequenced from one sample in a study of OX40 agonist ivuxolimab in advanced cancers. Repertoires were generated with immunoSEQ multiplex PCR, while TCRdb's copy carries only in-frame clones and drops some. The sample shows about 100,000 clones, 75% to 95% of them seen only once. The sample was CD4+ or CD8+ T cells sorted from blood, taken in a trial of the OX40 agonist ivuxolimab. The receptors originated from an adult with an advanced solid tumor such as melanoma, head and neck, liver or kidney cancer.

The chain joins TRBV14 to TRBJ2-1, with a tentative D call TRBD1 (5 bases). With 1 base removed from V and 4 bases from J, the gap between germline ends came to 14 bases. Germline lookup yields CDR1 SGHDN and CDR2 FVKESK. The CDR3 length is 16 residues. The CDR3 loop is CASSQVKVTVYNEQFF. CDR3 nucleotide sequence: TGTGCCAGCAGCCAAGTCAAGGTGACAGTATACAATGAGCAGTTCTTC.

This rearrangement joins TRBV7-8 to TRBJ2-1; 13 bases map to TRBD2. This CDR3 is built from 19 residues. Germline CDR1 reads SGHVS; CDR2 reads FQNEAQ. V was pared by 5 bases and J by 0 bases, with 10 bases of the junction left unmatched. The DNA of the CDR3 is TGTGCCAGCAGCCGCCCCGCAGGGACTAGCGGGACCTCCTACAATGAGCAGTTCTTC. This sequence encodes CASSRPAGTSGTSYNEQFF.

The V call is TRBV19, the J call TRBJ1-1; 9 nucleotides agree with TRBD1. The CDR3 runs to 16 residues. Germline assignment: CDR1 LNHDA and CDR2 SQIVND (reference sequence). V lost 4 bases and J lost 3; bases outside the gene matches: 9. The CDR3 sequence: CASSTRLGQGDTEAFF. Here the CDR3 DNA reads TGTGCCAGTAGTACCCGACTGGGACAGGGAGACACTGAAGCTTTCTTT.

The chain combines TRBV5-4 with TRBJ1-1; 7 bases align to TRBD1. The V and J ends lost 4 bases and 1 base, in that order; junction bases with no gene match: 10. The germline V gene has CDR1 SGHNT and CDR2 YYREEE (reference sequence). The length of the CDR3 is 16 residues. CDR3 DNA: TGTGCCAGCAGCCCCCCCGGGACAGTCGGGAACACTGAAGCTTTCTTT. Its translation is CASSPPGTVGNTEAFF.

CDR3 in amino acids: CASSTAGVRGDTQYF. CDR3 in DNA: TGTGCCAGCTCAACAGCGGGAGTGAGAGGAGATACGCAGTATTTT. The rearrangement links TRBV18 to TRBJ2-3; 8 nucleotides agree with TRBD2. The CDR3 totals 15 residues. The germline CDR1 and CDR2 sequences are KGHSH and LQKENI. The V gene end was trimmed by 5 bases and the J gene end by 5 bases; junction bases not matched to a gene: 9.

J is TRBJ2-6 and V is TRBV6-9; no clear D gene. CDR1 and CDR2 (germline): MNHGY, SVAAGI. The CDR3 is made up of 14 amino acids. V lost 5 bases, J lost 5 bases, and 10 bases lay in between. CDR3 in amino acids: CASSRQSRANVLTF. CDR3 DNA: TGTGCCAGCAGTCGACAAAGTCGGGCCAACGTCCTGACTTTC.

The genes are TRBV7-9 and TRBJ2-7, with 7 bases matching TRBD2. Germline CDR1 and CDR2: SEHNR and FQNEAQ (reference sequence). The V and J ends lost 5 bases and 6 bases, in that order; junction bases with no gene match: 10. This CDR3 spans 14 amino acids. The CDR3 region is CASSAAGRFSEQYF. The CDR3 DNA sequence: TGTGCCAGCAGCGCCGCCGGGAGGTTCTCCGAGCAGTACTTC. Together with reference TRBV7-9 and TRBJ2-7, the CDR3 gives the full variable domain: DTGVSQNPRHKITKRGQNVTFRCDPISEHNRLYWYRQTLGQGPEFLTYFQNEAQLEKSRLLSDRFSAERPKGSFSTLEIQRTEQGDSAMYLCASSAAGRFSEQYFGPGTRLTVT.

This chain uses TRBV19 with TRBJ2-5; 9 bases match TRBD2. V lost 6 bases and J lost 2; bases outside the gene matches: 1. There are 13 residues in the CDR3. Germline V gene sequence: CDR1 LNHDA, CDR2 SQIVND (reference sequence). CDR3 sequence (DNA): TGTGCCAGTAGGGCGGGAGGGCAAGAGACCCAGTACTTC. It codes for CASRAGGQETQYF.

V is TRBV27 and J is TRBJ2-2; D remains unclear. Between the trimmed V and J ends, which lost 2 bases and 7 bases, there was a span of 5 bases. Germline lookup yields CDR1 MNHEY and CDR2 SMNVEV (reference sequence). This CDR3 has 12 amino acids. The CDR3 reads CASSLNGGELFF. CDR3 coding DNA: TGTGCCAGCAGTTTAAACGGCGGGGAGCTGTTTTTT.

V and J are TRBV7-2 and TRBJ1-1; D is ambiguous. The CDR3 extends over 13 amino acids. CDR1 is SGHTA and CDR2 is FQGNSA in the germline V gene. V was clipped by 6 bases and J by 5 bases, with 13 bases between them. Written as DNA, the CDR3 is TGTGCCAGCAGTCCACTCCGGGGAACTGAAGCTTTCTTT. As protein: CASSPLRGTEAFF.

Concerning this clone itself: Other DNA sequences from this sample encode an identical CDR3 as well. This chain joins TRBV5-1 and TRBJ2-3, with D possibly TRBD1 on 7 matching bases. Germline CDR1 SGHRS, CDR2 YFSETQ. Trimming took 2 bases from V and 3 from J, leaving 10 bases between them. The CDR3 spans 14 residues. CDR3 bases: TGCGCCAGCAGCTTAGCAGGGGGGACAGATACGCAGTATTTT. Protein: CASSLAGGTDTQYF.

V gene TRBV27 combines with J gene TRBJ1-6; tentative D call: TRBD1 (5 bases). This CDR3 region has 17 residues. The germline V and J ends were trimmed by 3 bases and 7 bases, with 19 bases remaining between them. Germline CDR1 MNHEY, CDR2 SMNVEV (reference sequence). The CDR3 spells CASSLRFGRTPNSPLHF. CDR3 sequence (DNA): TGTGCCAGCAGTTTGAGGTTCGGCAGGACACCCAATTCACCCCTCCACTTT.

The rearrangement links TRBV7-9 to TRBJ2-2; D possibly matches TRBD1 or TRBD2 (5 bases each). The CDR3 covers 15 residues. Between the trimmed V and J ends, which lost 2 bases and 4 bases, there was a span of 11 bases. Germline assignment: CDR1 SEHNR and CDR2 FQNEAQ (reference sequence). This chain's CDR3 is CASSLITGATGELFF. The CDR3 nucleotides are TGTGCCAGCAGCTTAATCACCGGGGCCACCGGGGAGCTGTTTTTT.

This rearrangement joins TRBV7-2 to TRBJ1-1; 7 bases align to TRBD1. This CDR3 is built from 14 residues. Germline CDR1 SGHTA, CDR2 FQGNSA. J gave up 4 bases and V 3 bases, and 5 bases lay outside the gene matches. The CDR3 region is CASSLTGRGTEAFF. The CDR3 DNA reads as TGTGCCAGCAGCTTGACAGGGCGAGGCACTGAAGCTTTCTTT.

This clone has a single count. V usage is TRBV7-2 and J usage is TRBJ2-1, with 8 bases matching TRBD2. This CDR3 is 16 amino acids long. J lost 0 bases, V lost 5 bases, and 6 bases had no gene match. Germline-derived CDR1 and CDR2 are SGHTA and FQGNSA. The CDR3 loop is CASSPRLARSYNEQFF. The CDR3 bases are TGTGCCAGCAGCCCCAGACTAGCGCGCTCCTACAATGAGCAGTTCTTC.

Only one count was recorded for this clone. V usage is TRBV15 and J usage is TRBJ2-3; 11 bases are a match to TRBD2. Per germline, CDR1 LNHNV and CDR2 YYDKDF (reference sequence). V shed 0 bases and J 7 bases; nucleotides not matched to a gene: 9. The CDR3 is made up of 17 amino acids. The CDR3 nucleotides read TGTGCCACCAGCAGAGATAAAACTAGCGGGAGTATGAATACGCAGTATTTT. Its protein product is CATSRDKTSGSMNTQYF.

This clone is a singleton in its sample. This chain connects TRBV7-2 to TRBJ1-2; 8 bases map to TRBD1. From germline, CDR1 is SGHTA and CDR2 FQGNSA. The CDR3 length is 16 residues. V trimming: 5 bases; J trimming: 5 bases; junction bases outside the gene matches: 13. CDR3 in amino acids: CASSPDPGQARYGYTF. In nucleotides, the CDR3 is TGTGCCAGCAGCCCAGACCCGGGACAGGCCAGATATGGCTACACCTTC. The whole variable domain, filled in from reference TRBV7-2 and TRBJ1-2, reads GAGVSQSPSNKVTEKGKDVELRCDPISGHTALYWYRQSLGQGLEFLIYFQGNSAPDKSGLPSDRFSAERTGGSVSTLTIQRTQQEDSAVYLCASSPDPGQARYGYTFGSGTRLTVV.

The chain combines TRBV7-2 with TRBJ2-1; 7 bases are a match to TRBD2. Germline assignment: CDR1 SGHTA and CDR2 FQGNSA. This CDR3 is 16 amino acids long. Trimming removed 3 bases from V and 6 bases from J; junction bases left unmatched: 11. For the CDR3, the DNA is TGTGCCAGCAGCTTGTGGAACGGCGGGAGTCCCAATGAGCAGTTCTTC. It specifies CASSLWNGGSPNEQFF.